The sequence of this TCR beta chain was determined in a study of cytomegalovirus exposure and HLA in healthy donors. The study's findings and limits: Per a prior analysis, the majority of TCR beta V segments were productive roughly 90% or roughly 30% of the time. Accurate HLA-A and HLA-B prediction from TCR beta sequences was reported for most subjects. The likely explanation for a cluster of highly shared sequence variants was sequencing artifact. Later findings reportedly placed an Asian-associated ancestry cluster below the approximately 650-donor mean for N-insertions.

60 Vbeta and 13 Jbeta primers were used in PCR. This table comes from immunoSEQ multiplex PCR, and its TCRdb copy is limited to in-frame clones, with some not included. In the table there are around 210,000 clones, more than 75% of which are singletons. As concerns this clone: The target antigen is unknown.

This clonotype was obtained from a girl under 10 years old in good health and CMV-seronegative. The sequenced material came from PBMCs.

Here the CDR3 reads CASRMGQDSNQPQHF. For the CDR3, the DNA is TGTGCCAGCAGGATGGGCCAGGATAGCAATCAGCCCCAGCATTTT. The chain combines TRBV2 with TRBJ1-5; D is ambiguous. With 6 bases removed from V and 0 bases from J, the gap between germline ends came to 12 bases. Germline V lookup: CDR1 SNHLY, CDR2 FYNNEI. The CDR3 spans 15 residues.